The clone carrying this T cell receptor beta chain was counted only a few times. Its target is unknown. The sequenced template was cDNA made from the entire isolated RNA. The method was immunoSEQ multiplex PCR; TCRdb's version includes in-frame clones alone and lacks a portion of them. The sample lists 250,000 to 300,000 clones; less than 30% were seen once. This specimen comes from a study of beta chain features in type 1 diabetes. Study-level points and caveats: VDJ junctions from type 1 diabetes patients carried fewer insertions and larger deletions. Type 1 diabetes patients had TCRB CDR3s that were shorter (moderately but significantly so) in all four CD4+ subsets.

Sequenced material: naive CD4+ T cells from blood. This TCR was sampled from a woman between 25 and 40 years old with type 1 diabetes.

The CDR3 DNA follows: TGTGCCAGTAGTCGGACAGGGGATCAGCCCCAGCATTTT. Its translation is CASSRTGDQPQHF. The chain links TRBV19 to TRBJ1-5; the match to TRBD1 covers 9 bases. Germline trimming cut 5 bases from V and 5 bases from J; bases unmatched to any gene: 1. Germline assignment: CDR1 LNHDA and CDR2 SQIVND (reference sequence). The length of the CDR3 is 13 residues. Filled out from reference TRBV19 and TRBJ1-5, the complete variable domain reads DGGITQSPKYLFRKEGQNVTLSCEQNLNHDAMYWYRQDPGQGLRLIYYSQIVNDFQKGDIAEGYSVSREKKESFPLTVTSAQKNPTAFYLCASSRTGDQPQHFGDGTRLSIL.